These 24 T cell receptor beta chains were sequenced from one sample in a study of human T cells and chemical hapten exposure. The starting material, unfractionated whole blood, was used for total RNA extraction. TCRdb fed the 5' RACE reads into MiXCR, producing one record per CDR3 protein. The sample gives about 120,000 distinct CDR3 sequences, around 20% of which show up once; around 2.7% is in the top ten. The receptors here all came from a human donor in good health.

The chain recombines TRBV27 with TRBJ2-7, with TRBD2 as a possible D gene (6 bases). V lost 4 bases to trimming and J lost 0 bases, with 10 bases between them. Germline assignment: CDR1 MNHEY and CDR2 SMNVEV (reference sequence). The CDR3 runs 14 residues. The CDR3 DNA is TGTGCCAGCAGTTCCCGCGGGATCTCCTACGAGCAGTACTTC. Protein: CASSSRGISYEQYF.

The chain's CDR3 is CSVWGYNEQFF. In DNA form, the CDR3 reads TGCAGCGTGTGGGGGTACAATGAGCAGTTCTTC. The J gene is TRBJ2-1, the V gene TRBV29-1; either TRBD1 or TRBD2 may supply D (5 bases each). The CDR3 is made up of 11 amino acids. CDR1 and CDR2 (germline): SQVTM, ANQGSEA. Trimming took 6 bases from V and 4 from J, leaving 7 bases between them.

The chain combines TRBV29-1 with TRBJ2-1; possible D gene TRBD1, 6 bases. This CDR3 is built from 13 residues. The germline V gene has CDR1 SQVTM and CDR2 ANQGSEA. V gave up 6 bases and J gave up 8 bases, with 17 bases separating them. DNA of the CDR3: TGCAGCGTCGGAGCAGGGGCCGGGTATGAGCAGTTCTTC. This codes for CSVGAGAGYEQFF.

The chain couples TRBV29-1 to TRBJ2-1; D perhaps matches TRBD2 (5 bases). The V end lost 4 bases, the J end lost 9 bases, and 10 bases lay between the germline ends. Germline V gene sequence: CDR1 SQVTM, CDR2 ANQGSEA. The CDR3 extends over 11 amino acids. The CDR3 region is CSVGSGGEQFF. The DNA for the CDR3 is TGCAGCGTTGGGAGCGGCGGTGAGCAGTTCTTC.

This clonotype has at least ten counts. The rearrangement uses TRBV6-5 and TRBJ2-6; TRBD1 aligns across 9 bases. The CDR3 is 16 amino acids. Germline trimming cut 5 bases from V and 2 bases from J; bases unmatched to any gene: 4. Germline values: CDR1 MNHEY, CDR2 SVGAGI. The chain's CDR3 is CASSPRTGAGANVLTF. CDR3 sequence (DNA): TGTGCCAGCAGTCCCCGGACAGGGGCTGGGGCCAACGTCCTGACTTTC.

This clonotype was detected only once. This chain joins TRBV7-3 and TRBJ2-1; 8 bases are a match to TRBD1. The CDR3 extends over 15 amino acids. Germline V lookup: CDR1 SGHTA, CDR2 FQGTGA. V shed 5 bases, J shed 0 bases, and the junction held 3 bases outside the gene matches. The DNA for the CDR3 is TGTGCCAGCAGCCAGGACAGGGCCTCCTACAATGAGCAGTTCTTC. Translation: CASSQDRASYNEQFF.

This clonotype was seen only a few times. The gene calls are TRBV11-2 and TRBJ2-1; D gene uncertain. The germline CDR1 and CDR2 sequences are SGHAT and FQNNGV. This CDR3 is 11 amino acids long. V was clipped by 2 bases and J by 8 bases, with 4 bases between them. The CDR3: CASSLQYEQFF. CDR3 nucleotide sequence: TGTGCCAGCAGCTTACAATATGAGCAGTTCTTC.

In its sample, this clonotype was seen a few times. J is TRBJ2-5 and V is TRBV28; a weak D match, TRBD2 (7 bases). CDR1 is MDHEN and CDR2 is SYDVKM in the germline V gene. Trimming cost V 7 bases and J 4 bases, with 13 bases left between them. This CDR3 region has 13 residues. CDR3 loop: CASTLGGRETQYF. CDR3 bases: TGTGCCAGCACCCTGGGGGGGCGAGAGACCCAGTACTTC.

V usage is TRBV3-1 and J usage is TRBJ2-3; the D gene is possibly TRBD2 (5 bases). The CDR3 consists of 15 residues. V was shortened by 0 bases and J by 2 bases, with 9 bases between the two germline ends. Per germline, CDR1 LGHDT and CDR2 YNNKEL (reference sequence). The CDR3 spells CASSQDSGSTDTQYF. DNA for the CDR3: TGTGCCAGCAGCCAAGACTCGGGGTCCACAGATACGCAGTATTTT.

V is TRBV5-1 and J is TRBJ2-1; D not resolved. Germline CDR1 is SGHRS and CDR2 is YFSETQ. Trimming cost V 6 bases and J 5 bases, with 15 bases left between them. The CDR3 covers 14 residues. Written as DNA, the CDR3 is TGCGCCAGCACCTACTTAAACTCTAACAATGAGCAGTTCTTC. This translates into CASTYLNSNNEQFF.

This clonotype was detected a few times. The chain has TRBV5-1 and TRBJ1-4; D is unresolved. The CDR3 is 20 amino acids. V was clipped by 0 bases and J by 0 bases, with 21 bases between them. The germline V gene has CDR1 SGHRS and CDR2 YFSETQ. The CDR3 sequence: CASSLGWVIQESATNEKLFF. CDR3 bases: TGCGCCAGCAGCTTGGGATGGGTTATTCAGGAATCTGCAACTAATGAAAAACTGTTTTTT.

This clonotype was picked up one time. The genes are TRBV5-1 and TRBJ1-1, with 8 bases matching TRBD1. V dropped 0 bases and J dropped 3; count of bases not matched to a gene: 4. Germline V CDR1 and CDR2: SGHRS, YFSETQ. This CDR3 region has 15 residues. CDR3 DNA sequence: TGCGCCAGCAGCTTGGGCAGGGGGCCGGACACTGAAGCTTTCTTT. Its protein product is CASSLGRGPDTEAFF.

The table lists this clonotype with a few counts. The CDR3 protein is CASSVQETQYF. The CDR3 coding sequence is TGTGCCAGCAGTGTCCAAGAGACCCAGTACTTC. This chain uses TRBV25-1 with TRBJ2-5; D gene unclear. The V and J ends lost 4 bases and 1 base respectively, with 1 base between them. Germline V lookup: CDR1 MGHDK, CDR2 SYGVNS. This CDR3 has 11 amino acids. The entire variable domain, with the rest obtained from reference TRBV25-1 and TRBJ2-5, is as follows: EADIYQTPRYLVIGTGKKITLECSQTMGHDKMYWYQQDPGMELHLIHYSYGVNSTEKGDLSSESTVSRIRTEHFPLTLESARPSHTSQYLCASSVQETQYFGPGTRLLVL.

This chain links TRBV6-5 with TRBJ1-3; TRBD1 is a possible D gene (6 bases). CDR1 MNHEY and CDR2 SVGAGI come from the germline V gene. The CDR3 spans 16 residues. V dropped 6 bases and J dropped 0 bases, with 15 bases sitting between them. The CDR3 reads CASRMQGTHSGNTIYF. Written as DNA, the CDR3 is TGTGCCAGCAGGATGCAGGGGACCCACTCTGGAAACACCATATATTTT.

The chain links TRBV12-3 or TRBV12-4 to TRBJ2-4, with 8 bases identical to TRBD2. The CDR3 extends over 17 amino acids. Trimming at V came to 2 bases and at J to 1 base, leaving 7 bases not matched to a gene. CDR3 nucleotide sequence: TGTGCCAGCAGTTTAATCAGCGGGAGCATGGCCAAAAACATTCAGTACTTC. This gives the protein CASSLISGSMAKNIQYF.

This sequence joins TRBV10-2 and TRBJ1-2; D is unclear. Looked up from germline, CDR1 is WSHSY and CDR2 is SAAADI. The CDR3 covers 12 residues. Trimming pared 0 bases from V and 14 bases from J, leaving 13 bases between. The CDR3 here is CASSESKNHRTF. CDR3 DNA: TGCGCCAGCAGTGAGTCGAAAAATCATCGGACCTTC.

The chain uses TRBV15 and TRBJ1-3, with D perhaps TRBD1 (5 bases). This CDR3 is 15 amino acids long. Germline CDR1 LNHNV, CDR2 YYDKDF (reference sequence). Trimming left V 6 bases short and J 2 bases short, with 14 bases between. The CDR3 nucleotides are TGTGCCACCAGAAACGGGGGGATCGCTGGAAACACCATATATTTT. Protein sequence: CATRNGGIAGNTIYF.

The chain links TRBV6-5 to TRBJ2-1; 11 bases are a match to TRBD2. The germline gives CDR1 MNHEY, CDR2 SVGAGI. This CDR3 region has 17 residues. The trim removed 6 bases at V and 8 bases at J, leaving 15 bases unmatched. The CDR3 sequence is CASSLMGLAAADDEQFF. The CDR3 region has the DNA TGTGCCAGCAGCCTCATGGGACTAGCGGCCGCCGACGATGAGCAGTTCTTC.

The J gene is TRBJ2-7, the V gene TRBV6-1, with 9 bases aligning to TRBD1. V lost 8 bases to trimming and J lost 4 bases; unmatched junction nucleotides: 9. This CDR3 has 14 amino acids. Germline V gene sequence: CDR1 MNHNS, CDR2 SASEGT. The CDR3, as DNA: TGTGCCAGCGGGGGACAGGGTGCCCCTTACGAGCAGTACTTC. It yields the protein CASGGQGAPYEQYF.

This clonotype was counted between two and nine times. The chain is built from TRBV6-5 and TRBJ2-3; a possible D gene is TRBD2 (5 bases). The CDR3 runs 14 residues. Germline CDR1 is MNHEY and CDR2 is SVGAGI. V lost 2 bases to trimming and J lost 8 bases, with 14 bases between them. The CDR3 DNA is TGTGCCAGCAGTTACCGCTCGGTCCGGGGTACGCAGTATTTT. Amino acids: CASSYRSVRGTQYF.

This clonotype was picked up a small number of times. The CDR3 sequence: CASSYSGTGGAGANVLTF. In DNA, the CDR3 is TGTGCCAGCAGTTACTCAGGGACAGGGGGCGCTGGGGCCAACGTCCTGACTTTC. The chain links TRBV6-5 to TRBJ2-6; TRBD1 matches at 12 bases. After removal of 0 bases from V and 2 bases from J, the junction contained 2 bases not matched to a gene. CDR3 size: 18 residues. The germline CDR1 and CDR2 sequences are MNHEY and SVGAGI.

The rearrangement uses TRBV2 and TRBJ2-7; possible D gene TRBD1, 6 bases. The germline gives CDR1 SNHLY, CDR2 FYNNEI. The CDR3 sequence is 14 residues long. Trimming removed 6 bases from V and 2 bases from J, with 14 bases in between. The CDR3 region is CASSQQTGPYEQYF. As DNA, the CDR3 is TGTGCCAGCAGCCAACAGACAGGCCCCTACGAGCAGTACTTC.

In this sample, this clonotype turned up a few times. The rearrangement joins TRBV12-3 or TRBV12-4 to TRBJ1-1; no definite D call. V lost 3 bases, J lost 3 bases, and 5 bases lay in between. CDR3 size: 12 residues. The CDR3 DNA reads TGTGCCAGCAGTTTCAGGTACACTGAAGCTTTCTTT. Its translation: CASSFRYTEAFF.

V usage is TRBV13 and J usage is TRBJ2-2; 9 bases map to TRBD2. The CDR3 is 16 amino acids. J lost 6 bases, V lost 3 bases, and 8 bases had no gene match. Looked up from germline, CDR1 is PRHDT and CDR2 is FYEKMQ (reference sequence). CDR3 in DNA: TGTGCCAGCAGCTTCCCCAGCGGGAGGCCCGCCGGGGAGCTGTTTTTT. Amino acid sequence: CASSFPSGRPAGELFF.